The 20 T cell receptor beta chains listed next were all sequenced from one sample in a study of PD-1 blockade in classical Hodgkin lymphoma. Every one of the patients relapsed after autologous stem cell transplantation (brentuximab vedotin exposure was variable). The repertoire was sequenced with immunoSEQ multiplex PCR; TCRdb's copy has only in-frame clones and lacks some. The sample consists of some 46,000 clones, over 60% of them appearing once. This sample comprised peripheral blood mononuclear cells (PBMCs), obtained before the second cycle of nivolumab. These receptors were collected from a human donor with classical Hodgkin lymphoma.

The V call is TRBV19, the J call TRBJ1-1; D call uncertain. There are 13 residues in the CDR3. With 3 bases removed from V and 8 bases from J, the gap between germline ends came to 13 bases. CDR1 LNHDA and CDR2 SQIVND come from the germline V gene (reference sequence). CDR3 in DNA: TGTGCCAGTAGTATGAACAGAGCAGAGGAAGCTTTCTTT. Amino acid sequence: CASSMNRAEEAFF.

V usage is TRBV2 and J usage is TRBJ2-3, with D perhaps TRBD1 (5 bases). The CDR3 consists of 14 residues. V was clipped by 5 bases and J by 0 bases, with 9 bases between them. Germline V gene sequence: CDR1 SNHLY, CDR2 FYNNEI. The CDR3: CASSRTPSTDTQYF. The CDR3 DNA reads TGTGCCAGCAGTCGGACACCAAGCACAGATACGCAGTATTTT.

The CDR3 DNA reads TGTGCCAGCAGTTTATCGGTGAACACTGAAGCTTTCTTT. Translated, it gives CASSLSVNTEAFF. The chain recombines TRBV6-6 with TRBJ1-1, with unresolved D. V was clipped by 4 bases and J by 0 bases, with 6 bases between them. Germline V gene sequence: CDR1 MNHNY, CDR2 SVGAGI (reference sequence). There are 13 residues in the CDR3.

CDR3: CASSLIPGPSEQYF. DNA for the CDR3: TGTGCCAGCAGTTTGATTCCCGGGCCTAGTGAGCAGTACTTC. The V call is TRBV27, the J call TRBJ2-7, with unresolved D. V lost 3 bases and J lost 7, with 16 bases in between. This CDR3 has 14 residues. Germline CDR1 MNHEY, CDR2 SMNVEV (reference sequence).

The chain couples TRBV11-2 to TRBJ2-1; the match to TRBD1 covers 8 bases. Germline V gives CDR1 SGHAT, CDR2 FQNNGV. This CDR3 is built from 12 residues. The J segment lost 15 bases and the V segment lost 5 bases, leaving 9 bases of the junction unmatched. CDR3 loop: CASSPDRAASFF. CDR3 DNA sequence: TGTGCCAGCAGCCCGGACAGGGCAGCTTCGTTCTTC.

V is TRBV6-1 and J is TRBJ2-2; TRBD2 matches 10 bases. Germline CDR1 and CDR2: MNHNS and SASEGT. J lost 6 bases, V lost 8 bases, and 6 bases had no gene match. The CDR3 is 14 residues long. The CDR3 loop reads CASRTGTSAGELFF. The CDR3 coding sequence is TGTGCCAGCCGAACCGGGACTAGCGCCGGGGAGCTGTTTTTT.

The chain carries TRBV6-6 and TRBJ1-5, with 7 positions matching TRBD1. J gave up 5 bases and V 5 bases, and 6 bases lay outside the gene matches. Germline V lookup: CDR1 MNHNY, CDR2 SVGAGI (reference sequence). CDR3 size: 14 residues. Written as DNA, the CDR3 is TGTGCCAGCAGTCTCCGGACAGGCGATCAGCCCCAGCATTTT. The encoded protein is CASSLRTGDQPQHF.

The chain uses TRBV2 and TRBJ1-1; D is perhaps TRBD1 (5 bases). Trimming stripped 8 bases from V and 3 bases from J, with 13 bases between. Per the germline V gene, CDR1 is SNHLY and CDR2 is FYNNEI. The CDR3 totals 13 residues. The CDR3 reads CASGYSGYTEAFF. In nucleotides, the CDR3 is TGTGCCAGCGGTTACTCAGGGTACACTGAAGCTTTCTTT.

The CDR3 reads CASRPVGTGGEAFF. The CDR3 coding sequence is TGTGCCAGCAGGCCCGTGGGGACAGGGGGTGAAGCTTTCTTT. The rearrangement links TRBV2 to TRBJ1-1, with 11 nucleotides matching TRBD1. V lost 6 bases to trimming and J lost 7 bases; unmatched junction nucleotides: 7. Germline V gene sequence: CDR1 SNHLY, CDR2 FYNNEI. This CDR3 comprises 14 residues.

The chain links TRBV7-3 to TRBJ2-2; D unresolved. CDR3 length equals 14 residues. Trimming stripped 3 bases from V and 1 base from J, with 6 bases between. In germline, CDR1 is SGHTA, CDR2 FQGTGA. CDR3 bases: TGTGCCAGCAGCTTTACAGAGAACACCGGGGAGCTGTTTTTT. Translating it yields CASSFTENTGELFF.

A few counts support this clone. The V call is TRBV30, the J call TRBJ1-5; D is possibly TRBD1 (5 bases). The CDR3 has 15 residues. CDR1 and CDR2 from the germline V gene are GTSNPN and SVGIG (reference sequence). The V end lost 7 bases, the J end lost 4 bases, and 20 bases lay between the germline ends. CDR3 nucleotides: TGTGCCTCGGCATCGGGGGGAGACGGGAATCAGCCCCAGCATTTT. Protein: CASASGGDGNQPQHF.

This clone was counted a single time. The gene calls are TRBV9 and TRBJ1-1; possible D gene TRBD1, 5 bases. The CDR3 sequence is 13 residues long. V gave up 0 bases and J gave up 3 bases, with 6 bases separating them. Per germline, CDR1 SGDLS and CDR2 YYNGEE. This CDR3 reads CASSVEGYTEAFF. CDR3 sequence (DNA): TGTGCCAGCAGCGTAGAGGGGTACACTGAAGCTTTCTTT.

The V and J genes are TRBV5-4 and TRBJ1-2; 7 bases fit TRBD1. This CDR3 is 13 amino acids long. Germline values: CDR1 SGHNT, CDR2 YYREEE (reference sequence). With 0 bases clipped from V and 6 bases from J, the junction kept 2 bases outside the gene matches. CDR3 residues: CASSLGGTDGYTF. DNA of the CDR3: TGTGCCAGCAGCTTGGGGGGGACAGATGGCTACACCTTC.

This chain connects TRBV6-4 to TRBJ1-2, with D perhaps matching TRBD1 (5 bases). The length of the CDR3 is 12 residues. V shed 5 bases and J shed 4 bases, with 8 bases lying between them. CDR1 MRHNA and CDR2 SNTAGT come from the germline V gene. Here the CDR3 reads CASSYGGYGYTF. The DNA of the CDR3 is TGTGCCAGCAGTTACGGGGGCTATGGCTACACCTTC.

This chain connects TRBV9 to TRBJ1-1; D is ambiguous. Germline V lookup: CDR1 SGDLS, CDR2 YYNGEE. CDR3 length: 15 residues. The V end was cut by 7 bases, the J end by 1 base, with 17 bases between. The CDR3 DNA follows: TGTGCCAGCTCCCGCGGCTGGGGATCGAACACTGAAGCTTTCTTT. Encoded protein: CASSRGWGSNTEAFF. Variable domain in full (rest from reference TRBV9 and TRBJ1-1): DSGVTQTPKHLITATGQRVTLRCSPRSGDLSVYWYQQSLDQGLQFLIQYYNGEERAKGNILERFSAQQFPDLHSELNLSSLELGDSALYFCASSRGWGSNTEAFFGQGTRLTVV.

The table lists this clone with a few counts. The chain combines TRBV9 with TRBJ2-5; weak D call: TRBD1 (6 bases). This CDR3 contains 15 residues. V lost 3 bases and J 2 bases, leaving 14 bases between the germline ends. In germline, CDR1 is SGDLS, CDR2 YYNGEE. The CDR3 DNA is TGTGCCAGCAGCGCGACCCCGGACAGTCAAGAGACCCAGTACTTC. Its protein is CASSATPDSQETQYF.

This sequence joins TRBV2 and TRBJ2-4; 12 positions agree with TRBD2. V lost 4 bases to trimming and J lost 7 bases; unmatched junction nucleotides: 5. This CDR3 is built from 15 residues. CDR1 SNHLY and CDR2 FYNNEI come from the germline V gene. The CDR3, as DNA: TGTGCCAGCAGTGCTAGCGGGGGGGCCGGTAACATTCAGTACTTC. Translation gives CASSASGGAGNIQYF. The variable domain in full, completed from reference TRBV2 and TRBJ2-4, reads EPEVTQTPSHQVTQMGQEVILRCVPISNHLYFYWYRQILGQKVEFLVSFYNNEISEKSEIFDDQFSVERPDGSNFTLKIRSTKLEDSAMYFCASSASGGAGNIQYFGAGTRLSVL.

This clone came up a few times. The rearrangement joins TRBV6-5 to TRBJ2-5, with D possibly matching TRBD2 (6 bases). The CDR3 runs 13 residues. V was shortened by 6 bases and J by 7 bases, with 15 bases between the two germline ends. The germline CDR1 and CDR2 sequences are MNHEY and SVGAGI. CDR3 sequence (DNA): TGTGCCAGCAGACTAGCAGGGTGGGGGACCCAGTACTTC. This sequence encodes CASRLAGWGTQYF.

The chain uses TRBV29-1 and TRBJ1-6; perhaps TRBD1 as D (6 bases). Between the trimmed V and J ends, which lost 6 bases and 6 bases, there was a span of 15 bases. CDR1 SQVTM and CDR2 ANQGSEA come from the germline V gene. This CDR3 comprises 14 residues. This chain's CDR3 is CSVASGQFNSPLHF. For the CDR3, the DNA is TGCAGCGTCGCGTCAGGACAGTTTAATTCACCCCTCCACTTT.

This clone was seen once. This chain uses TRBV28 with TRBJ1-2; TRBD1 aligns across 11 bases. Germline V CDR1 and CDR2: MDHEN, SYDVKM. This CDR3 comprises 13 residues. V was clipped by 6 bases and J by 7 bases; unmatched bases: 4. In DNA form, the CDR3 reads TGTGCCAGCAGATGGACAGGGGGCCTTGGCTACACCTTC. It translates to CASRWTGGLGYTF.